This T cell receptor beta chain is from a study of CD8 T cells in Susac syndrome. RNA was extracted with the RNeasy kit, and a quantity of about 0.45 to 1 ug was reverse transcribed using random hexamers. MiXCR, applied by TCRdb to the immunoSEQ multiplex PCR reads, yields one record per CDR3 protein. Of 120,000 to 150,000 distinct CDR3 sequences in the sample, 94% were seen once. Germline V lookup: CDR1 LNHDA, CDR2 SQIVND (reference sequence). The CDR3 consists of 15 residues. Deletions cut 5 bases from V and 0 bases from J, with 11 bases between. The sample was CD4+ T cells from PBMCs. This TCR was recovered from a human donor in good health. V is TRBV19 and J is TRBJ1-5, with a tentative D call TRBD1 (6 bases). This CDR3 reads CASSEGGYSNQPQHF. The CDR3 bases are TGTGCCAGTAGTGAAGGGGGTTATAGCAATCAGCCCCAGCATTTT.